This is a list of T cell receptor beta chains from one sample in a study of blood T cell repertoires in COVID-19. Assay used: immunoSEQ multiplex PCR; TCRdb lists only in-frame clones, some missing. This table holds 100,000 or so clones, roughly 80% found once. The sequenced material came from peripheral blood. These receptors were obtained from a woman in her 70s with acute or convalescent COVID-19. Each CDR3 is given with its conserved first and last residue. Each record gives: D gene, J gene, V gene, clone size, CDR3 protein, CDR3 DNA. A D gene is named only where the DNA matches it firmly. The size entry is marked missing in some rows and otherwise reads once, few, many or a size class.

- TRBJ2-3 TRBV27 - CASSLYHSSTDTQYF TGTGCCAGCAGTTTATACCACTCCTCCACAGATACGCAGTATTTT
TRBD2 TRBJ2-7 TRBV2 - CASSSGTSGYYEQYF TGTGCCAGCAGTTCCGGGACTAGCGGGTACTACGAGCAGTACTTC
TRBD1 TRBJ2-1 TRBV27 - CASSLRRGQGYGNEQFF TGTGCCAGCAGTTTACGCAGGGGGCAAGGGTACGGCAATGAGCAGTTCTTC
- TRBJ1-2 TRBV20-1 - CSASGDIYGYTF TGCAGTGCTAGTGGAGACATCTATGGCTACACCTTC
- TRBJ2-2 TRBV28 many CASSSQGLNTGELFF TGTGCCAGCAGTTCGCAGGGGCTAAACACCGGGGAGCTGTTTTTT
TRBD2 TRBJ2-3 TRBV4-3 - CASSQGAWTSGATDTQYF TGCGCCAGCAGCCAAGGGGCTTGGACTAGCGGGGCCACAGATACGCAGTATTTT
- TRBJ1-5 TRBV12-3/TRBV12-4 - CASSFRSGPQHF TGTGCCAGCAGTTTTAGGTCAGGGCCCCAGCATTTT
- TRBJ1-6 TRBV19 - CASSGEHYSPLHF TGTGCCAGTAGCGGAGAACATTATTCACCCCTCCACTTT
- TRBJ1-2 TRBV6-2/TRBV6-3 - CASSYWGPNYGYTF TGTGCCAGCAGTTATTGGGGGCCTAACTATGGCTACACCTTC
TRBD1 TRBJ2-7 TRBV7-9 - CASREGTGAGEQYF TGTGCCAGCAGGGAGGGGACAGGAGCAGGGGAGCAGTACTTC
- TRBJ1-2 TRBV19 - CASSTAGNNPNYGYTF TGTGCCAGTAGCACGGCAGGAAACAATCCAAACTATGGCTACACCTTC